This TCR beta chain was documented in a study of T cell responses to AZD1222 COVID-19 vaccine. Sequencing was performed with immunoSEQ multiplex PCR; in TCRdb, only in-frame clones are kept and a portion is missing. The table for this sample gives 150,000 or so clones. Study observations and caveats: Donor demographics were predominantly white British with a female majority; clonal diversity may be underestimated. Repertoires were collected only later (after the peak T cell response had occurred). Per reports, nearly half of all spike-specific TCRs target regions that are unmutated in variants.

As to this clone: What it binds is not known.

Per the germline V gene, CDR1 is LNHDA and CDR2 is SQIVND (reference sequence). CDR3 size: 18 residues. V lost 2 bases to trimming and J lost 2 bases; unmatched junction nucleotides: 10. The specimen was peripheral blood. The chain couples TRBV19 to TRBJ2-2, with 8 positions matching TRBD2. This TCR was recovered from an adult in good health. The CDR3 loop is CASSILAGIPSNTGELFF. The CDR3 coding sequence is TGTGCCAGTAGTATACTAGCGGGCATACCTAGTAACACCGGGGAGCTGTTTTTT.